The T cell receptor (beta chain) under discussion was sequenced for a study of blood T cells in healthy people across ages. The germline V gene has CDR1 DFQATT and CDR2 SNEGSKA (reference sequence). V lost 5 bases, J lost 2 bases, and 2 bases lay in between. This CDR3 region has 10 residues. This clonotype has ten or more counts. Next came a second PCR, run for 7 to 11 cycles, which used a sample-barcoded 5' primer along with a J-beta primer mix. TCRdb re-analysed the 5' RACE reads in MiXCR, keeping a single row per CDR3 protein. The sample records around 1,500,000 distinct CDR3 sequences, under 30% being singletons.

The TCR comes from a woman aged 25 to 39 in good health. This rearrangement joins TRBV20-1 to TRBJ2-3, with D hard to call. Sample: blood. DNA of the CDR3: TGCAGTGCTTTCACAGATACGCAGTATTTT. Its protein is CSAFTDTQYF.